This is a list of T cell receptor beta chains from one sample in a study of control samples from healthy donors and cancer patients. Measured with immunoSEQ multiplex PCR; TCRdb has only the in-frame clones, and not every one. The sample has some 130,000 clones; 85% to 95% are singletons. The sequenced sample was blood. These receptors were collected from a man between 18 and 29 years old in good health. Both conserved end residues are part of each CDR3. A D gene is named only where the DNA matches it firmly.

CDR3 length	V gene	D gene	J gene	CDR3 DNA	CDR3 protein
11	TRBV20-1	NA	TRBJ2-7	TGCAGTGTCGGACTCGCTTACGAGCAGTACTTC	CSVGLAYEQYF
12	TRBV6-5	NA	TRBJ2-7	TGTGCCAGCCGGGACAACTTCTACGAGCAGTACTTC	CASRDNFYEQYF
15	TRBV15	NA	TRBJ1-5	TGTGCCACCAGCAGAGATAAGACCAGCAATCAGCCCCAGCATTTT	CATSRDKTSNQPQHF
15	TRBV5-1	NA	TRBJ2-5	TGCGCCAGCAGCGGAGGGACAGACGTACCCGAGACCCAGTACTTC	CASSGGTDVPETQYF
14	TRBV2	NA	TRBJ2-3	TGTGCCAGCAATCCGGGCAGTAGCACAGATACGCAGTATTTT	CASNPGSSTDTQYF
16	TRBV21-1	NA	TRBJ2-7	TGTGCCAGCAGCCTATACAGGGGGCTTCTCTCCTACGAGCAGTACTTC	CASSLYRGLLSYEQYF
18	TRBV7-9	TRBD2	TRBJ2-6	TGTGCCAGCAGCGAGACTAGCGGGGGTGACTCTGGGGCCAACGTCCTGACTTTC	CASSETSGGDSGANVLTF
16	TRBV3-1/TRBV3-2	NA	TRBJ1-4	TGTGCCAGCAGCCAAGGCTTGGGGGGCGCCGGAGAAAAACTGTTTTTT	CASSQGLGGAGEKLFF
15	TRBV4-2	NA	TRBJ2-7	TGTGCCAGCAGCCCCGAGTGGGGGGGCAGGTCCGAGCAGTACTTC	CASSPEWGGRSEQYF
16	TRBV12-5	TRBD2	TRBJ2-1	TGTGCTAGTGGTTTGATGCTAGCGGGGGGGATCAATGAGCAGTTCTTC	CASGLMLAGGINEQFF
15	TRBV5-1	TRBD1	TRBJ1-2	TGCGCCAGCAGCTTGGCAGGGGGCAGTGACTATGGCTACACCTTC	CASSLAGGSDYGYTF
15	TRBV27	NA	TRBJ1-1	TGTGCCACTTACCCACCCGGGTTGCAACGTGCTGAAGCTTTCTTT	CATYPPGLQRAEAFF
13	TRBV19	TRBD2	TRBJ2-7	TGTGCCAGTAGCTCAACGGGGGGCTACGAGCAGTACTTC	CASSSTGGYEQYF
13	TRBV5-5	NA	TRBJ1-2	TGTGCCAGCAGCCCGGACGGAAACTATGGCTACACCTTC	CASSPDGNYGYTF
16	TRBV18	TRBD1	TRBJ1-6	TGTGCCAGCTCATCGGACAGGCACTCCTATAATTCACCCCTCCACTTT	CASSSDRHSYNSPLHF
15	TRBV19	NA	TRBJ1-6	TGTGCCAGTAGTATTGTGGCAACAATCGGCTCACCCCTCCACTTT	CASSIVATIGSPLHF
13	TRBV19	TRBD1	TRBJ2-7	TGTGCCAGTAGTATGACAGGGGGGTACGAGCAGTACTTC	CASSMTGGYEQYF